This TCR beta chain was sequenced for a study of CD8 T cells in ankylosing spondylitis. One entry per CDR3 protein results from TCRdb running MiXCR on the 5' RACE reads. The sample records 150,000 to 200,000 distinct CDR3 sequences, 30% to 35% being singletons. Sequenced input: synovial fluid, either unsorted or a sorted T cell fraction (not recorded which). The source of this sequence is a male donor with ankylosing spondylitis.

CDR3 sequence: CASSRYGGQYEQYF. The CDR3 bases are TGTGCCAGCAGCCGCTACGGGGGGCAGTACGAGCAGTACTTC. The V and J genes are TRBV27 and TRBJ2-7; the D gene is possibly TRBD2 (7 bases). Germline V gene sequence: CDR1 MNHEY, CDR2 SMNVEV (reference sequence). V lost 6 bases and J 4 bases, leaving 16 bases between the germline ends. This CDR3 region has 14 residues.